This TCR beta chain was captured in a study of regulatory T cells in long-lasting Graves disease. This clonotype was detected only a few times. Time point reported: newly diagnosed GD, antithyroid drugs for less than 3 months. RNA isolated from PBMCs was used to make the TCR library. As a group, patients came from one endocrinology department in Xi'an, China. CDR1 is SGHRS and CDR2 is YFSETQ in the germline V gene. Between the trimmed V and J ends, which lost 3 bases and 8 bases, there was a span of 14 bases. This CDR3 region has 13 residues. Through Arm-PCR of CDR3 regions and iRepertoire HTBI primers, TCR beta libraries were built. Each CDR3 protein is one row after TCRdb ran MiXCR on the multiplex PCR reads. The data show 400,000 to 500,000 distinct CDR3 sequences, 12% to 15% seen once. The sample was also reused in another study, on T cells in Graves' hyperthyroidism and ophthalmopathy.

This chain connects TRBV5-1 to TRBJ1-2, with D possibly being TRBD1 (6 bases). This specimen was peripheral blood mononuclear cells (PBMCs), taken at new diagnosis, from a patient treated with antithyroid drugs. This receptor was identified in a woman aged 50 to 60 with Graves disease. This CDR3 reads CASSSGTLDGYTF. The CDR3 DNA reads as TGCGCCAGCAGCTCCGGGACACTTGACGGCTACACCTTC.